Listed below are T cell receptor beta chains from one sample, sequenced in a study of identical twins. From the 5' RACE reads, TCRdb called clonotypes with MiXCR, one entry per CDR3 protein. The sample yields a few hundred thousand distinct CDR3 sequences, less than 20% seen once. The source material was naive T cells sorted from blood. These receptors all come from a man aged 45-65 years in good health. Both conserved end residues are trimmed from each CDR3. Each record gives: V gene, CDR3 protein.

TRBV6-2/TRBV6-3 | ASSSRLAGVQETQY
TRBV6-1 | ASSLTPEGALYEQY
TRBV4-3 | ASSQDSEGYEQY
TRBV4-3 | ASSQVTGAYEQY
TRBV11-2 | ASSLVTSGRVNTGELF
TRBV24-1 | ATSEAGTSSNQPQH
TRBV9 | ASSVKEDTQY
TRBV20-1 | SAMDPPGTQY
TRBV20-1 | SASTSADYEQY
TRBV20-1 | SARIGSGGHYEQY
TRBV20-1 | SARDEVGSEQF
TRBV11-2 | ASTLRGGGLEQY
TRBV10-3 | AISESIRYEQY
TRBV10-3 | AISELGLENNEQF
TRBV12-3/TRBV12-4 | ASSLAPDLGTEAF
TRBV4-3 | ASSQDVGAGSYEQY
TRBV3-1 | ASSARTSRRNEQF
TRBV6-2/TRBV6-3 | ASSYGTGGVNEQF
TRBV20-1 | SARLDSPRPGELF
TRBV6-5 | ASSYFPGTFYEQY
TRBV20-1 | SARASGGYEQY
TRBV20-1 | SALGLAGEGSYEQY